These T cell receptor beta chains were read from a single sample in a study of blood T cell repertoires in COVID-19. The method was immunoSEQ multiplex PCR; TCRdb's version includes in-frame clones alone and lacks a portion of them. The sample contains 130,000 or so clones, 77% of which appear only once. The sequenced sample consisted of peripheral blood. The origin of the receptors is an elderly man with acute or convalescent COVID-19. Both conserved end residues are trimmed from each CDR3. Fields, in order: V gene, J gene, CDR3 protein.

>TRBV19|TRBJ1-5
ASTAEANQPQH
>TRBV27|TRBJ1-1
ASSLFLGSAEAF
>TRBV28|TRBJ2-7
ASSLPLMTGGSYEQY
>TRBV4-1|TRBJ2-7
ASSPGQGAEGEQY
>TRBV15|TRBJ2-4
ATSREVGQAKNIQY
>TRBV6-2/TRBV6-3|TRBJ1-5
ASSNWAPQPQH
>TRBV27|TRBJ1-5
ASSQTSGGLAQH
>TRBV5-1|TRBJ2-7
ASSLERQGGEQY
>TRBV9|TRBJ2-3
ASSVEVRDTQY
>TRBV11-3|TRBJ2-6
ASSRTGGDNVLT
>TRBV4-3|TRBJ2-6
AASYVRGGANVLT
>TRBV23-1|TRBJ2-4
ASSQRQKLAKNIQY
>TRBV9|TRBJ2-5
ASSRGLAPSQTQY
>TRBV7-9|TRBJ2-3
ASSLLPGAISDTQY